Each of the 9 T cell receptor beta chains below was sequenced from the same sample in a study of blood T cells in healthy people across ages. Combining a sample-barcoded 5' primer with a J-beta primer mix, a second PCR ran for roughly 6 to 11 cycles. TCRdb recomputed calls from the 5' RACE reads with MiXCR, one row per CDR3 protein. The sample contains over a million distinct CDR3 sequences, roughly 45% of which appear only once. The specimen sequenced was blood. The receptors shown here come from a young woman in good health.

V usage is TRBV20-1 and J usage is TRBJ2-5; 13 positions match TRBD2. V trimming: 6 bases; J trimming: 5 bases; junction bases outside the gene matches: 6. In germline, CDR1 is DFQATT, CDR2 SNEGSKA (reference sequence). This CDR3 is 14 amino acids long. The CDR3 DNA reads TGCAGTGCCCAGGGACTAGCGGGGACCGAGACCCAGTACTTC. As protein: CSAQGLAGTETQYF.

Here the CDR3 reads CASSRSGGLWNNEQFF. CDR3 nucleotides: TGTGCCAGCTCAAGGTCCGGGGGGCTATGGAACAATGAGCAGTTCTTC. The chain uses TRBV18 and TRBJ2-1; a possible D gene is TRBD2 (7 bases). The CDR3 sequence is 16 residues long. V was trimmed by 5 bases and J by 5 bases, leaving 19 bases between them. Germline V gene lookup returns CDR1 KGHSH and CDR2 LQKENI. Drawing the rest from reference TRBV18 and TRBJ2-1, the complete variable domain is NAGVMQNPRHLVRRRGQEARLRCSPMKGHSHVYWYRQLPEEGLKFMVYLQKENIIDESGMPKERFSAEFPKEGPSILRIQQVVRGDSAAYFCASSRSGGLWNNEQFFGPGTRLTVL.

The chain uses TRBV6-5 and TRBJ1-2; weak D call: TRBD1 (6 bases). V lost 4 bases, J lost 2 bases, and 14 bases lay in between. From germline, CDR1 is MNHEY and CDR2 SVGAGI. CDR3 length equals 15 residues. The CDR3 protein is CASSWLGQSNYGYTF. The CDR3 bases are TGTGCCAGCAGTTGGCTAGGACAGTCAAACTATGGCTACACCTTC.

V gene TRBV7-9 combines with J gene TRBJ2-1; 7 positions match TRBD2. V gave up 6 bases and J gave up 6 bases; unmatched junction bases: 14. Germline assignment: CDR1 SEHNR and CDR2 FQNEAQ (reference sequence). The CDR3 runs 16 residues. The DNA of the CDR3 is TGTGCCAGCAGTACCGGGAGCGGGGCGCCGCTCAATGAGCAGTTCTTC. It is translated as CASSTGSGAPLNEQFF.

The CDR3 loop is CASSSKAGGPGELFF. In nucleotides, the CDR3 is TGTGCCAGCAGTTCGAAGGCAGGGGGCCCCGGGGAGCTGTTTTTT. The gene calls are TRBV27 and TRBJ2-2; 8 bases match TRBD1. Germline lookup yields CDR1 MNHEY and CDR2 SMNVEV (reference sequence). The CDR3 sequence is 15 residues long. Germline trimming cut 4 bases from V and 6 bases from J; bases unmatched to any gene: 7.

This clonotype was picked up a small number of times. The chain couples TRBV11-2 to TRBJ2-3, with 8 bases identical to TRBD1. CDR1 is SGHAT and CDR2 is FQNNGV in the germline V gene. This CDR3 comprises 18 residues. V was clipped by 1 base and J by 3 bases; unmatched bases: 12. The CDR3 loop is CASSLGAQGALGTDTQYF. The CDR3 nucleotides are TGTGCCAGCAGCTTAGGGGCCCAGGGGGCATTGGGGACAGATACGCAGTATTTT.

This clonotype was observed a handful of times. This chain connects TRBV20-1 to TRBJ1-2, with D perhaps TRBD1 (5 bases). Germline lookup yields CDR1 DFQATT and CDR2 SNEGSKA (reference sequence). CDR3 length: 12 residues. Trimming stripped 3 bases from V and 7 bases from J, with 12 bases between. This chain's CDR3 is CSARSRDFGYTF. CDR3 bases: TGCAGTGCTAGGAGCAGGGATTTTGGCTACACCTTC.

This clonotype was observed many times. The chain uses TRBV7-9 and TRBJ2-3; possibly TRBD2 for D (5 bases). CDR1 SEHNR and CDR2 FQNEAQ come from the germline V gene (reference sequence). V lost 10 bases and J 8 bases, leaving 10 bases between the germline ends. The length of the CDR3 is 10 residues. CDR3 sequence (DNA): TGTGCCACTGAACGGGGTACGCAGTATTTT. It yields the protein CATERGTQYF.

This chain uses TRBV28 with TRBJ1-4, with D perhaps matching TRBD1 (5 bases). The CDR3 is made up of 16 amino acids. Germline CDR1 MDHEN, CDR2 SYDVKM. Deletions cut 6 bases from V and 8 bases from J, with 22 bases between. In DNA, the CDR3 is TGTGCCAGCAGCAACTCTCAGTCTCCGGGACGGGAAAAACTGTTTTTT. Protein product: CASSNSQSPGREKLFF.